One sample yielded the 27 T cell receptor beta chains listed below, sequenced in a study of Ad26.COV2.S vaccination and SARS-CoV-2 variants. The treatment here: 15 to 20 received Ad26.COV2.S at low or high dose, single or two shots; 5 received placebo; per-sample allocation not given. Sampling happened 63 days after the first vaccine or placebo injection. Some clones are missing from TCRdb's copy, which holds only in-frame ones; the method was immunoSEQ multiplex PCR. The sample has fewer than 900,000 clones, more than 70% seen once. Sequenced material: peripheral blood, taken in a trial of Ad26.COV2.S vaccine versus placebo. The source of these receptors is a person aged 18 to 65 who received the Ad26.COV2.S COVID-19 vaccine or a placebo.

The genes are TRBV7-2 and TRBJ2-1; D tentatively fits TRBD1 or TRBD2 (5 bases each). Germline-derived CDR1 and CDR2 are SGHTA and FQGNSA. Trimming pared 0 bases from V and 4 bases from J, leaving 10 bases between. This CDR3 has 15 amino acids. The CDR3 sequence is CASSLAGTRYNEQFF. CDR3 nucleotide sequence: TGTGCCAGCAGCTTAGCGGGGACCCGATACAATGAGCAGTTCTTC.

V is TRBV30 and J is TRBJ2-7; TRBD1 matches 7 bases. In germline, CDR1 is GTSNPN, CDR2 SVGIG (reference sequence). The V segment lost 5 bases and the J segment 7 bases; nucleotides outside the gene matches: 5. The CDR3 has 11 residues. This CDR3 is CAWQGVYEQYF. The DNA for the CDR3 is TGTGCCTGGCAGGGGGTTTATGAGCAGTACTTC. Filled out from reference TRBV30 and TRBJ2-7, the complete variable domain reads SQTIHQWPATLVQPVGSPLSLECTVEGTSNPNLYWYRQAAGRGLQLLFYSVGIGQISSEVPQNLSASRPQDRQFILSSKKLLLSDSGFYLCAWQGVYEQYFGPGTRLTVT.

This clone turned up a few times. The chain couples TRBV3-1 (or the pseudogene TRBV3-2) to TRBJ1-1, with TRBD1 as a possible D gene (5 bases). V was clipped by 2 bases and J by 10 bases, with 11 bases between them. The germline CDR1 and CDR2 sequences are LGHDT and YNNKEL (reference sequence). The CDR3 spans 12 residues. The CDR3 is CASSQLEGAAFF. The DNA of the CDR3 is TGTGCCAGCAGCCAATTGGAAGGGGCAGCTTTCTTT.

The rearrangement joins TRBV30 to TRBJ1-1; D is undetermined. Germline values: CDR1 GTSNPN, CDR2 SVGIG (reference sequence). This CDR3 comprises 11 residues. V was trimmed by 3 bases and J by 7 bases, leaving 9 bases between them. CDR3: CAWSPRIEAFF. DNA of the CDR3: TGTGCCTGGAGCCCCCGAATTGAAGCTTTCTTT.

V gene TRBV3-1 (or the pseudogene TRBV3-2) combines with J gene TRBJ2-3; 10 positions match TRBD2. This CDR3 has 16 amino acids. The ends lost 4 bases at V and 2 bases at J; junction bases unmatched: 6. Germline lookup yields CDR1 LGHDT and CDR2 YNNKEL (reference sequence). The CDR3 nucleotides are TGTGCCAGCAGCCCGGGTGGACTAGCGGCCACAGATACGCAGTATTTT. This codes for CASSPGGLAATDTQYF.

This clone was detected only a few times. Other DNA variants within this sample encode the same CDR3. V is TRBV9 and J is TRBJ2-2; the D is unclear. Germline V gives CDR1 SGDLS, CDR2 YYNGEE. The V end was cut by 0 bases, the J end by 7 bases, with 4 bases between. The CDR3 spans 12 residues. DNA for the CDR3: TGTGCCAGCAGCGTAGTTCTCGGGGAGCTGTTTTTT. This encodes CASSVVLGELFF.

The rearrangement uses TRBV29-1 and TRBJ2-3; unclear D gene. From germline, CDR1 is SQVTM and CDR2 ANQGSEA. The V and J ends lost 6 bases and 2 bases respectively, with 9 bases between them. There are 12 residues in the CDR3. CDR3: CSVVQFTDTQYF. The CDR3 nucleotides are TGCAGCGTAGTCCAGTTCACAGATACGCAGTATTTT.

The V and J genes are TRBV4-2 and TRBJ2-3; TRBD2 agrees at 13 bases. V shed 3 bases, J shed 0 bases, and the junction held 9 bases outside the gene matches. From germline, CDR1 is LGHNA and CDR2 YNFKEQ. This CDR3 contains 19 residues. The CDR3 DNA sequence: TGTGCCAGCAGCCAGATGGGACTAGCGGGGATGACTAGCACAGATACGCAGTATTTT. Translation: CASSQMGLAGMTSTDTQYF.

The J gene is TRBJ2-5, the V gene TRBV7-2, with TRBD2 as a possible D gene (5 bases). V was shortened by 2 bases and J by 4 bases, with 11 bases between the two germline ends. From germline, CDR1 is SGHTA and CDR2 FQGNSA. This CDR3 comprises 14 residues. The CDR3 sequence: CASSLTRARETQYF. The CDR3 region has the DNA TGTGCCAGCAGCTTAACGCGGGCTAGAGAGACCCAGTACTTC.

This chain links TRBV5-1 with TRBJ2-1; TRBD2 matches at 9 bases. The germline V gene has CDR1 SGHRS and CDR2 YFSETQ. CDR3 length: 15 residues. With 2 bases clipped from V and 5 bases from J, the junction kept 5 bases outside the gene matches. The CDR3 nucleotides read TGCGCCAGCAGCTTAGCGGGAGGAGCCAACAATGAGCAGTTCTTC. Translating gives CASSLAGGANNEQFF.

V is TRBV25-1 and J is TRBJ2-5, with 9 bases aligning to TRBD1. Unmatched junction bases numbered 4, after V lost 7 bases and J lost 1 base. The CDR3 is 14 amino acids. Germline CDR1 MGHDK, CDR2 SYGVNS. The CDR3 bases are TGTGCCAGCACTCGGGACAGGGCCCAAGAGACCCAGTACTTC. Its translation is CASTRDRAQETQYF.

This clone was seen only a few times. The CDR3 bases are TGTGCCAGCAACATCGGCCGCCGAGGACCCCTCCACTTT. This translates into CASNIGRRGPLHF. The chain employs TRBV14 and TRBJ1-6, with D unclear. The CDR3 runs to 13 residues. Germline assignment: CDR1 SGHDN and CDR2 FVKESK. The V end was cut by 7 bases, the J end by 12 bases, with 16 bases between.

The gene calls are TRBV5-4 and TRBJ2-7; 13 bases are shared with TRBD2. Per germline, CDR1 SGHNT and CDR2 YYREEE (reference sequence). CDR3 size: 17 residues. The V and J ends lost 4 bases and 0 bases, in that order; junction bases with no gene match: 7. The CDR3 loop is CASSDDGTSGISYEQYF. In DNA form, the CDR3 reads TGTGCCAGCAGCGACGACGGGACTAGCGGGATCTCCTACGAGCAGTACTTC.

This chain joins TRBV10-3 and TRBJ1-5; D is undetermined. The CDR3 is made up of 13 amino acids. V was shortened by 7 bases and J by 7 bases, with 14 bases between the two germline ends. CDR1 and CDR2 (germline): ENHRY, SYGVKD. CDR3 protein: CAITPGKDQPQHF. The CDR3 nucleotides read TGTGCCATCACCCCGGGGAAGGACCAGCCCCAGCATTTT.

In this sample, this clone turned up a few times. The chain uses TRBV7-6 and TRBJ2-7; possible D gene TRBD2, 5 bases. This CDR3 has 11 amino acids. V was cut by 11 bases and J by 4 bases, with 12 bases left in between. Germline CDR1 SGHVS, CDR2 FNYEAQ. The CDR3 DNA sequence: TGTGCCTCGTCGACGGGGTACGAGCAGTACTTC. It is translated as CASSTGYEQYF. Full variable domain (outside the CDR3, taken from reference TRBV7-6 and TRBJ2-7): GAGVSQSPRYKVTKRGQDVALRCDPISGHVSLYWYRQALGQGPEFLTYFNYEAQQDKSGLPNDRFSAERPEGSISTLTIQRTEQRDSAMYRCASSTGYEQYFGPGTRLTVT.

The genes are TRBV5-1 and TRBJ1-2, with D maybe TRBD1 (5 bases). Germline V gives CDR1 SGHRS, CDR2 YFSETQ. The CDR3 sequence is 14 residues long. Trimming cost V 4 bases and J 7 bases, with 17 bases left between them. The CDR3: CASSPDGAVAGYTF. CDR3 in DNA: TGCGCCAGCAGCCCCGACGGGGCAGTGGCTGGCTACACCTTC.

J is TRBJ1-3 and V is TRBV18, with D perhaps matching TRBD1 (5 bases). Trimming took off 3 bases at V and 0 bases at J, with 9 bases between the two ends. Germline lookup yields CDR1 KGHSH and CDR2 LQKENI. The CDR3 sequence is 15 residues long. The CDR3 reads CASSPPTVSGNTIYF. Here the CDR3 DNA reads TGTGCCAGCTCACCCCCGACAGTCTCTGGAAACACCATATATTTT.

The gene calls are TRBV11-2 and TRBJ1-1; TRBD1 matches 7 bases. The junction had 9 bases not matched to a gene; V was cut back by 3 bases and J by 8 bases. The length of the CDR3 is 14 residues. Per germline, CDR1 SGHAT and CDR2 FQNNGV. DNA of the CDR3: TGTGCCAGCAGCTTTCAGGGGGACAGAGCCGAAGCTTTCTTT. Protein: CASSFQGDRAEAFF. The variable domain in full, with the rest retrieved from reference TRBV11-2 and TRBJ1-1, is EAGVAQSPRYKIIEKRQSVAFWCNPISGHATLYWYQQILGQGPKLLIQFQNNGVVDDSQLPKDRFSAERLKGVDSTLKIQPAKLEDSAVYLCASSFQGDRAEAFFGQGTRLTVV.

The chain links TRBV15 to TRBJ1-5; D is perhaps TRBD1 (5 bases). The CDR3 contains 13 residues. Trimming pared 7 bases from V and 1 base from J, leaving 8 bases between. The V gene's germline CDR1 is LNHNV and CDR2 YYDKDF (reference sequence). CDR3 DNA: TGTGCCACCACTGGGGGGAGCAATCAGCCCCAGCATTTT. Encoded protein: CATTGGSNQPQHF.

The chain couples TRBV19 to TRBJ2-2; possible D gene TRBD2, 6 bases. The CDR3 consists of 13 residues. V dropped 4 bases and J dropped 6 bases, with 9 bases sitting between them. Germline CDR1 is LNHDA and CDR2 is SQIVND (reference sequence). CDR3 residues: CASSTSASGELFF. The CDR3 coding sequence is TGTGCCAGTAGTACTAGCGCGTCCGGGGAGCTGTTTTTT.

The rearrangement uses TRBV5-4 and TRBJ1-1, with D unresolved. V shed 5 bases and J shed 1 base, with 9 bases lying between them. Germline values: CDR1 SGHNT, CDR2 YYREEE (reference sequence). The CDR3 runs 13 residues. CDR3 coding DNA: TGTGCCAGCAGTTCTGACCCGAACACTGAAGCTTTCTTT. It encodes CASSSDPNTEAFF.

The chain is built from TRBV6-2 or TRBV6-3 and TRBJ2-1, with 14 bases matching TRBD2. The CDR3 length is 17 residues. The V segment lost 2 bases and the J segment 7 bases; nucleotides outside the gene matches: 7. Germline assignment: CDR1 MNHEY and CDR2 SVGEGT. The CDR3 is CASSYETSGGAGNEQFF. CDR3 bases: TGTGCCAGCAGTTACGAGACTAGCGGGGGGGCCGGGAATGAGCAGTTCTTC.

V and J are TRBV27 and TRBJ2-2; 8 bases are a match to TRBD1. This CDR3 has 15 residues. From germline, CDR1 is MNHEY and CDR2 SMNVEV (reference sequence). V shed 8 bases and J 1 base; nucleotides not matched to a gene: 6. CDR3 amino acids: CASARQGRNTGELFF. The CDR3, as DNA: TGTGCCAGCGCCCGACAGGGGCGGAACACCGGGGAGCTGTTTTTT.

The CDR3 DNA reads as TGTGCCAGCAGCCTACTTGACAGGGGGTTTTTGAACACTGAAGCTTTCTTT. The encoded protein is CASSLLDRGFLNTEAFF. The J gene is TRBJ1-1, the V gene TRBV5-6; 9 bases match TRBD1. The CDR3 length is 17 residues. The trim removed 4 bases at V and 0 bases at J, leaving 10 bases unmatched. Germline V CDR1 and CDR2: SGHDT, YYEEEE. Full variable domain (remainder filled in from reference TRBV5-6 and TRBJ1-1): DAGVTQSPTHLIKTRGQQVTLRCSPKSGHDTVSWYQQALGQGPQFIFQYYEEEERQRGNFPDRFSGHQFPNYSSELNVNALLLGDSALYLCASSLLDRGFLNTEAFFGQGTRLTVV.

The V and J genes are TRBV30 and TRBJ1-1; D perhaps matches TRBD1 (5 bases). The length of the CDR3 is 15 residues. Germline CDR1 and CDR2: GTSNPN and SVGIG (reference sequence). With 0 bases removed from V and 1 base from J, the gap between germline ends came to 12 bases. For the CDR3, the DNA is TGTGCCTGGAGTGTAGGGTGGCAGGGGAACACTGAAGCTTTCTTT. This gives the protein CAWSVGWQGNTEAFF.

The CDR3 region has the DNA TGCGCCAGCAGCAAACAGGGCCCGGATCAGCCCCAGCATTTT. It translates to CASSKQGPDQPQHF. The genes are TRBV10-2 and TRBJ1-5; the D gene is possibly TRBD1 (6 bases). Between the trimmed V and J ends, which lost 6 bases and 5 bases, there was a span of 14 bases. CDR1 and CDR2 (germline): WSHSY, SAAADI. The CDR3 totals 14 residues.

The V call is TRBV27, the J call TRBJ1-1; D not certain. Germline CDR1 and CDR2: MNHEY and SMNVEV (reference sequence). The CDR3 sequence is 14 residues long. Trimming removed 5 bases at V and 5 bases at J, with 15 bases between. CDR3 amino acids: CASSTRAPGTEAFF. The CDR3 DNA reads TGTGCCAGCAGTACCCGGGCCCCGGGAACTGAAGCTTTCTTT.